These T cell receptor beta chains were read from a single sample in a study of CD8 T cells in cerebrospinal fluid in Alzheimer's disease. TCRdb reprocessed the 10x single-cell sequencing reads and reports one entry per CDR3 protein, with no DNA. The sample holds around 1,000 distinct CDR3 sequences. Sequenced material: cerebrospinal fluid. These receptors all come from a human donor in good health. The CDR3 runs from the conserved cysteine through the conserved F or W. Some rows mark clone size as missing; the rest say once, few, many or name a class of expanded clone.

cdr3_aa: CASSEWWDLAKNIQYF
v_call: TRBV25-1
j_call: TRBJ2-4
clone_size: medium-sized

cdr3_aa: CASNPGGATDTQYF
v_call: TRBV19
j_call: TRBJ2-3
clone_size: medium-sized

cdr3_aa: CASSKRASGEFSYEQYF
v_call: TRBV21-1
j_call: TRBJ2-7
clone_size: medium-sized

cdr3_aa: CASRNGPGKTKLFF
v_call: TRBV6-2/TRBV6-3
j_call: TRBJ1-4
clone_size: medium-sized

cdr3_aa: CAWRPDSRNEKLFF
v_call: TRBV30
j_call: TRBJ1-4
clone_size: NA

cdr3_aa: CASSLRLVGTGELFF
v_call: TRBV13
j_call: TRBJ2-2
clone_size: large

cdr3_aa: CASSDRREGRRTDTQYF
v_call: TRBV6-1
j_call: TRBJ2-3
clone_size: medium-sized

cdr3_aa: CASSYSTAGSGYTF
v_call: TRBV6-5
j_call: TRBJ1-2
clone_size: medium-sized

cdr3_aa: CAWTASGGAREQFF
v_call: TRBV30
j_call: TRBJ2-1
clone_size: medium-sized

cdr3_aa: CASSGGGVSTDTQYF
v_call: TRBV19
j_call: TRBJ2-3
clone_size: medium-sized

cdr3_aa: CASSQLAWEQYF
v_call: TRBV2
j_call: TRBJ2-7
clone_size: medium-sized

cdr3_aa: CASSLDRGGGYEQYF
v_call: TRBV7-9
j_call: TRBJ2-7
clone_size: medium-sized

cdr3_aa: CATKNRGKAGELFF
v_call: TRBV7-9
j_call: TRBJ2-2
clone_size: medium-sized

cdr3_aa: CASSPGQGAANYGYTF
v_call: TRBV28
j_call: TRBJ1-2
clone_size: NA

cdr3_aa: CAWSEGLVNTEAFF
v_call: TRBV30
j_call: TRBJ1-1
clone_size: medium-sized

cdr3_aa: CASRGLAGVVEQYF
v_call: TRBV6-1
j_call: TRBJ2-7
clone_size: NA

cdr3_aa: CASRRAGASGEQYF
v_call: TRBV19
j_call: TRBJ2-7
clone_size: medium-sized

cdr3_aa: CASSLFGNREAAGAYEQYF
v_call: TRBV7-2
j_call: TRBJ2-7
clone_size: medium-sized

cdr3_aa: CASTDFTGELFF
v_call: TRBV10-2
j_call: TRBJ2-2
clone_size: large

cdr3_aa: CASSQRTGRHGELFF
v_call: TRBV3-1
j_call: TRBJ2-2
clone_size: large

cdr3_aa: CSADGATGPRGEQYF
v_call: TRBV20-1
j_call: TRBJ2-7
clone_size: medium-sized

cdr3_aa: CRVGQGAREQYF
v_call: TRBV20-1
j_call: TRBJ2-7
clone_size: medium-sized

cdr3_aa: CASSYDSRGQETQYF
v_call: TRBV6-2/TRBV6-3
j_call: TRBJ2-5
clone_size: medium-sized

cdr3_aa: CASSPGRSYEQYF
v_call: TRBV11-3
j_call: TRBJ2-7
clone_size: NA

cdr3_aa: CASSGGQGRFTYGYTF
v_call: TRBV2
j_call: TRBJ1-2
clone_size: medium-sized

cdr3_aa: CASIGPMTNTEAFF
v_call: TRBV27
j_call: TRBJ1-1
clone_size: NA

cdr3_aa: CASSQEGAGGNTIYF
v_call: TRBV4-3
j_call: TRBJ1-3
clone_size: medium-sized

cdr3_aa: CASSLRSVNTGELFF
v_call: TRBV7-2
j_call: TRBJ2-2
clone_size: medium-sized